This entry describes one T cell receptor beta chain. Antigen specificity is unknown. The data were taken from a study of T cell responses to AZD1222 COVID-19 vaccine. The data were produced by immunoSEQ multiplex PCR, yet TCRdb's version contains in-frame clones alone and is incomplete. The table has around 130,000 clones, over 75% seen once; the top ten hold over 8%. Study conclusions and caveats: The donor cohort was predominantly white British with a female majority, and clonal diversity may have been underestimated. Unmutated variant regions are reportedly the target of nearly half of TCRs that are spike-specific.

This CDR3 region has 18 residues. Germline V gene data show CDR1 as LGHNA and CDR2 as YSLEER. V was trimmed by 0 bases and J by 5 bases, leaving 22 bases between them. The source was peripheral blood, collected on day 0 of AZD1222 vaccination. The chain combines TRBV4-3 with TRBJ2-5; tentatively, D is TRBD1 or TRBD2 (5 bases each). The receptor comes from an adult in good health. The CDR3 sequence is CASSQEVPGTLAGETQYF. In DNA, the CDR3 is TGCGCCAGCAGCCAAGAGGTTCCGGGGACGTTAGCCGGGGAGACCCAGTACTTC.